This T cell receptor beta chain stems from a study of T-cell reconstitution after alpha-beta-depleted transplantation in children. This sample's TCRbeta library carried unique molecular identifier barcodes. MiXCR, applied by TCRdb to the PCR reads, yields one record per CDR3 protein. This sample carries roughly 570,000 distinct CDR3 sequences, 25% to 30% of them seen once, and the ten largest clones take under 45%. This clonotype was counted between two and nine times. What it recognizes is unknown. The CDR3 has 13 residues. With 0 bases removed from V and 14 bases from J, the gap between germline ends came to 17 bases. Germline CDR1 and CDR2: SGHRS and YFSETQ. Regarding the study as a whole: At around two months after transplant, the alpha-beta T cells were reportedly derived from several hundred expanded clones that came from non-depleted graft cells. From newly produced T cells came most of the T-cell counts and diversity one year after transplant. Certain patients had high TCRbeta diversity at day 60, and it came from recipient T cells and thymic progenitors that survived.

This rearrangement joins TRBV5-1 to TRBJ1-2; the D is unclear. The material sequenced was PBMCs, taken before TCRalphabeta/CD19-depleted stem cell transplant. This TCR was sampled from a boy in the first two years of life with Wiskott-Aldrich syndrome, due to receive a stem cell transplant. The CDR3 protein is CASSLGVGEKVTF. The CDR3 DNA is TGCGCCAGCAGCTTGGGGGTCGGCGAGAAGGTTACCTTC.